This TCR beta chain is drawn from a study of patients and donors after allogeneic stem cell transplantation (dated by TCRdb to about 2020). Taken from cysteine to phenylalanine, the CDR3 has 13 residues. Left in the record is the CDR3 DNA by itself, 39 bases read in frame from the first base. Relative to germline, V is 0 bases shorter and J is 5 bases shorter, with 4 bases between their ends. CDR1 and CDR2, per the germline V gene, are LGHNA and YSLEER. Libraries came from RT-PCR. TCRdb lists the instrument as NextSeq 550. The public reads were quality trimmed at Q25 with fastp and then assembled into clones with MiXCR by TCRdb, keeping productive beta chains. Each CDR3 protein gets just one entry, which takes the most common genes and DNA from the rows behind it. This sample has 150,000 to 200,000 distinct CDR3 sequences in its table, and approximately 30% of those were observed once. About 3% of the sample is taken by the ten largest.

The sample holds a few counts of this clonotype. It lacks a known antigen. No base quality values were provided; no much bigger clone lies one nucleotide off. The TCR originated in a human donor who was either an allogeneic HSCT recipient or a stem cell or donor lymphocyte infusion donor (not recorded which). It is not recorded whose cells these are; they may come from a transplant donor. The chain is made from TRBV4-3 and TRBJ2-2, with no reliable assignment of the D segment. Sequencing was carried out using blood, either unsorted or a sorted T cell fraction (not recorded which). The DNA sequence follows: TGCGCCAGCAGCCAAGATTTGACCGGGGAGCTGTTTTTT. This sequence encodes CASSQDLTGELFF.